This TCR beta chain emerged from a study of beta chain features in type 1 diabetes (dated by TCRdb to 2017 to 2018). With respect to the entire study: Mean age, gender distribution, total cell number and subset yield were not different between patients and healthy donors. Across all samples, 90 million to 130 million sorted cells were examined, and cell number per subset correlated strongly with RNA yield. In the study, recently diagnosed type 1 diabetes patients and matched healthy donors were compared on the TCRB repertoires of their sorted circulating CD4+ T cell subsets. Whereas all 30 or so donors provided naive and central memory subsets, regulatory and stem cell-like memory subsets were isolated from just 8 patients and about eight healthy donors. Study-wide conclusions, independent of this receptor: Shorter templates might be favored by PCR, yet because patient and control samples were amplified and corrected together, any such skew would affect both groups equally. Only small numbers of individuals were included in the HLA sub-analyses, which left unresolved whether HLA type had any influence on TCRB rearrangement. Patients with type 1 diabetes made fewer insertions and deleted more nucleotides at VDJ recombination sites, implying thymic rearrangement abnormalities. Because cDNA was sequenced instead of genomic DNA, activated cells with high expression could be over-represented, although the groups did not differ in activation or CD3 levels. In all four CD4+ subsets, TCRB CDR3 length was moderately but significantly shorter in type 1 diabetes patients. Naive, central memory and regulatory TCRB repertoires appeared to be more similar among patients than among healthy donors.

Details on this clone: Its antigen has not been determined. No per-base quality is available; no much larger clone lies one base away.

A single peripheral blood draw of 90 to 150 mL on average was collected from each donor into heparinised tubes. Naive, central memory, regulatory and stem cell-like memory CD4+ T cells were sorted on a BD FACSAria II using a panel including CD45RO, CCR7, CD25, CD127, CD95 and CD27. All sorted populations exceeded 95% purity. PBMCs were separated immediately by Lymphoprep density gradient centrifugation and were stained directly, without being cultured. To minimize batch effects, samples were stained and sorted in pairs, one healthy donor with one patient per experiment. From the cysteine through the phenylalanine, the CDR3 covers 18 amino acids. Of all the DNA, just the CDR3 is kept, 54 bases in frame from base 1. The V end loses 0 bases and the J end loses 2 bases, and a stretch of 19 bases separates them. In the germline V gene, CDR1 corresponds to SGHRS and CDR2 to YFSETQ. The entire isolated RNA was reverse transcribed using the High Capacity cDNA Reverse Transcription Kit, and thus expressed TCRB transcripts were sequenced. Deep immunoSEQ sequencing was performed on naive, central memory and regulatory T cell samples, with an average of roughly 4 million total reads per sample. Sorted cells were lysed in RLT buffer, and RNA was extracted using DNase-treated RNeasy Micro or Mini kits according to cell number. Each cell subset was processed on its own to prevent cross-contamination, while patient and healthy donor samples were processed together. Using the immunoSEQ multiplex PCR, TCRB sequences were amplified from cDNA into 87-bp fragments spanning the CDR3 region. The amplicons were sequenced using the Illumina HiSeq platform. The original pipeline was this. PCR bias was computationally corrected using synthetic template baselines, reads within Hamming distance 2 were collapsed, and singletons that could not be merged were discarded. Reads were aligned to IMGT to assign V, D and J genes, CDR3 length, and insertions or deletions at six rearrangement sites. Within each subset, clonotype counts were normalized to sorted cell number, after which true diversity and Gini coefficients were computed with the tcR R package. The overlap coefficient, calculated on TCRB nucleotide sequences, was used to measure repertoire sharing. TCRdb obtained this table from immuneACCESS and retained in-frame rearrangements with V and J assigned. These tables miss some clones; where compared with another copy, unresolved V genes account for less than half of the shortfall, and the remainder is unexplained. V and J calls and clone size are as listed in that table; D and trimming were resolved from the DNA. In all, the sample holds around 340,000 clones, and roughly 8% of those were seen once. 0.44% of the sample rests with the top ten.

The source is a woman in her late teens or twenties in good health. This chain is built from TRBV5-1 and TRBJ2-3; the D gene is possibly TRBD1, with 6 bases matching. Sequences were obtained from central memory CD4+ T cells from blood. The nucleotides read TGCGCCAGCAGCTTGGCGTTTTGGGACACCAGGACCACAGATACGCAGTATTTT. Translated, it reads CASSLAFWDTRTTDTQYF.